These 20 T cell receptor beta chains came from one sample sequenced in a study of technical replicates of blood from a few donors. Profiled with immunoSEQ multiplex PCR; TCRdb holds only in-frame clones, not every one. The data show 75,000 to 100,000 clones, around nine tenths seen once. Sequenced: T cells isolated from PBMCs. Receptor source: a human donor in good health.

The chain combines TRBV18 with TRBJ2-5; D ambiguous. Between the trimmed V and J ends, which lost 3 bases and 5 bases, there was a span of 7 bases. This CDR3 spans 12 amino acids. Germline CDR1 KGHSH, CDR2 LQKENI. The CDR3, as DNA: TGTGCCAGCTCACCGTCTCCGGAGACCCAGTACTTC. It translates to CASSPSPETQYF.

This clone was observed once. The chain has TRBV7-2 and TRBJ2-3; D is unclear. This CDR3 is built from 14 residues. V dropped 5 bases and J dropped 2 bases, with 11 bases sitting between them. Per the germline V gene, CDR1 is SGHTA and CDR2 is FQGNSA. The CDR3 nucleotides are TGTGCCAGCAGCCCCCTGAGCTTCACAGATACGCAGTATTTT. Protein: CASSPLSFTDTQYF.

A remark on this clone: One junction end does not reproduce the germline sequence, and a read error may be involved. The chain links TRBV4-2 to TRBJ1-1; maybe TRBD1 (5 bases). The CDR3 covers 14 residues. CDR1 is LGHNA, CDR2 YNFKEQ, per germline. The CDR3: CASSKEGQATEAFF. The CDR3 region has the DNA TGTGCCAGCAGCAAAGAAGGACAAGCCACTGAAGCTTTCTTT.

The chain couples TRBV9 to TRBJ2-1; D perhaps matches TRBD2 (6 bases). With 3 bases removed from V and 7 bases from J, the gap between germline ends came to 17 bases. The CDR3 runs 15 residues. CDR1 and CDR2 from the germline V gene are SGDLS and YYNGEE. CDR3 sequence reads: CASSGGEKALNEQFF. The CDR3 coding sequence is TGTGCCAGCAGCGGCGGGGAGAAAGCTTTAAATGAGCAGTTCTTC.

J is TRBJ2-1 and V is TRBV15, with 8 bases identical to TRBD2. The CDR3 is 15 residues long. Germline V gene data show CDR1 as LNHNV and CDR2 as YYDKDF (reference sequence). J lost 6 bases, V lost 9 bases, and 13 bases had no gene match. CDR3 sequence reads: CATDNPGLEGNEQFF. In DNA form, the CDR3 reads TGTGCCACAGACAATCCGGGACTAGAAGGCAATGAGCAGTTCTTC.

V gene TRBV10-3 combines with J gene TRBJ2-3; D not certain. The CDR3 extends over 13 amino acids. V lost 2 bases and J lost 12, with 15 bases in between. In germline, CDR1 is ENHRY, CDR2 SYGVKD. CDR3 residues: CAISEGPLLRQYF. CDR3 DNA sequence: TGTGCCATCAGTGAGGGGCCTCTACTTAGACAGTATTTT.

This chain's CDR3 is CASSLDYRASGYTF. DNA for the CDR3: TGTGCCAGCAGCTTAGATTACAGGGCGTCTGGCTACACCTTC. The chain is built from TRBV7-2 and TRBJ1-2, with D maybe TRBD1 (6 bases). V was cut by 1 base and J by 7 bases, with 13 bases left in between. Germline assignment: CDR1 SGHTA and CDR2 FQGNSA. The CDR3 is 14 amino acids.

The chain uses TRBV10-3 and TRBJ2-2; 9 bases are a match to TRBD1. J was trimmed by 3 bases and V by 7 bases; bases with no gene match: 6. This CDR3 comprises 15 residues. CDR1 and CDR2 (germline): ENHRY, SYGVKD. The CDR3 loop reads CAIKGTGTDTGELFF. The CDR3 DNA sequence: TGTGCCATCAAAGGGACAGGGACCGACACCGGGGAGCTGTTTTTT.

This clone was seen a single time. V and J are TRBV7-9 and TRBJ2-1; TRBD2 is a possible D gene (5 bases). The germline V and J ends were trimmed by 8 bases and 7 bases, with 21 bases remaining between them. This CDR3 region has 15 residues. The V gene's germline CDR1 is SEHNR and CDR2 FQNEAQ (reference sequence). The CDR3 coding sequence is TGTGCCAGCGCGTCCCAATCGCGTGGGGAGAATGAGCAGTTCTTC. Its protein is CASASQSRGENEQFF.

The genes are TRBV15 and TRBJ2-2, with TRBD1 identical over 11 bases. CDR1 is LNHNV, CDR2 YYDKDF, per germline (reference sequence). This CDR3 contains 14 residues. Unmatched junction bases numbered 8, after V lost 11 bases and J lost 6 bases. The CDR3 loop is CAAGQGAIAGELFF. The CDR3 region has the DNA TGTGCCGCCGGACAGGGGGCGATCGCCGGGGAGCTGTTTTTT.

J is TRBJ2-4 and V is TRBV4-1; TRBD1 matches 7 bases. The CDR3 runs 17 residues. The V segment lost 0 bases and the J segment 6 bases; nucleotides outside the gene matches: 11. Germline V lookup: CDR1 MGHRA, CDR2 YSYEKL. Here the CDR3 DNA reads TGCGCCAGCAGCCAAGATAAGACAGGGTCCCTCTCAAACATTCAGTACTTC. This gives the protein CASSQDKTGSLSNIQYF.

V gene TRBV2 combines with J gene TRBJ2-5; 10 nucleotides agree with TRBD1. This CDR3 is 16 amino acids long. Germline values: CDR1 SNHLY, CDR2 FYNNEI. Trimming removed 6 bases from V and 5 bases from J; junction bases left unmatched: 12. CDR3 in DNA: TGTGCCAGCAGACATCCGGGACAGGGGAGTAAGGAGACCCAGTACTTC. This translates into CASRHPGQGSKETQYF.

The rearrangement links TRBV4-1 to TRBJ2-1; D not certain. This CDR3 spans 13 amino acids. Deletions cut 3 bases from V and 4 bases from J, with 7 bases between. CDR1 and CDR2 (germline): MGHRA, YSYEKL. The CDR3, as DNA: TGCGCCAGCAGCCAGCGCTTTTACAATGAGCAGTTCTTC. Its translation is CASSQRFYNEQFF.

The CDR3 coding sequence is TGTGCCAGTAGTATTTCGGGGGTTATCTCCTACGAGCAGTACTTC. It yields the protein CASSISGVISYEQYF. The V gene is TRBV19, the J gene TRBJ2-7; the D gene is possibly TRBD2 (6 bases). Deletions cut 3 bases from V and 0 bases from J, with 12 bases between. CDR3 length equals 15 residues. Germline-derived CDR1 and CDR2 are LNHDA and SQIVND (reference sequence).

The chain has TRBV28 and TRBJ1-1; 7 bases match TRBD1. Per the germline V gene, CDR1 is MDHEN and CDR2 is SYDVKM. The CDR3 length is 19 residues. The ends lost 6 bases at V and 7 bases at J; junction bases unmatched: 26. CDR3 in DNA: TGTGCCAGCAGGCTACAGGGGCGATTGGTTGGCACCCGAACCGGTGAAGCTTTCTTT. It specifies CASRLQGRLVGTRTGEAFF. The complete variable domain, with remaining parts taken from reference TRBV28 and TRBJ1-1, reads DVKVTQSSRYLVKRTGEKVFLECVQDMDHENMFWYRQDPGLGLRLIYFSYDVKMKEKGDIPEGYSVSREKKERFSLILESASTNQTSMYLCASRLQGRLVGTRTGEAFFGQGTRLTVV.

Here the CDR3 DNA reads TGTGCCCGCGGGGGGGACTATGGCTACACCTTC. Protein: CARGGDYGYTF. The J gene is TRBJ1-2, the V gene TRBV7-9; D may be TRBD1 (5 bases). This CDR3 has 11 residues. Germline loops: CDR1 SEHNR, CDR2 FQNEAQ (reference sequence). Trimming shortened V by 11 bases and J by 3 bases, and 10 bases separated the two germline ends.

This clone was seen a handful of times. In DNA form, the CDR3 reads TGCGCCAGCAGCATCCGGGACAGGGGGAACACTGAAGCTTTCTTT. Translated, it gives CASSIRDRGNTEAFF. The V gene is TRBV5-1, the J gene TRBJ1-1; TRBD1 matches 10 bases. CDR1 is SGHRS and CDR2 is YFSETQ in the germline V gene. This CDR3 is 15 amino acids long. The V segment lost 4 bases and the J segment 1 base; nucleotides outside the gene matches: 4.

CDR3 region: CASSYGGPLGELFF. CDR3 nucleotides: TGTGCCAGCAGTTACGGCGGGCCCCTAGGGGAGCTGTTTTTT. V usage is TRBV6-5 and J usage is TRBJ2-2, with D perhaps matching TRBD2 (5 bases). The CDR3 has 14 amino acids. Germline CDR1 MNHEY, CDR2 SVGAGI. Trimming pared 2 bases from V and 8 bases from J, leaving 12 bases between.

The genes are TRBV5-1 and TRBJ1-1; D remains unclear. The CDR3 consists of 14 residues. The V gene's germline CDR1 is SGHRS and CDR2 YFSETQ. Trimming left V 2 bases short and J 4 bases short, with 12 bases between. The CDR3 reads CASSLTATGTEAFF. CDR3 DNA sequence: TGCGCCAGCAGCTTAACCGCTACCGGCACTGAAGCTTTCTTT. The full variable domain, completed using reference TRBV5-1 and TRBJ1-1, is KAGVTQTPRYLIKTRGQQVTLSCSPISGHRSVSWYQQTPGQGLQFLFEYFSETQRNKGNFPGRFSGRQFSNSRSEMNVSTLELGDSALYLCASSLTATGTEAFFGQGTRLTVV.

This rearrangement joins TRBV2 to TRBJ1-1, with a possible D match to TRBD1 (6 bases). This CDR3 has 13 residues. Germline V gene data show CDR1 as SNHLY and CDR2 as FYNNEI. V lost 6 bases and J 1 base, leaving 9 bases between the germline ends. The DNA of the CDR3 is TGTGCCAGCAGGACACAGGGGAACACTGAAGCTTTCTTT. It yields the protein CASRTQGNTEAFF.